The rows below give T cell receptor beta chains drawn from one sample of a study of blood T cell repertoires in COVID-19. This table comes from immunoSEQ multiplex PCR, and its TCRdb copy is limited to in-frame clones, with some not included. The sample has over 450,000 clones; roughly 89% are singletons. The specimen was peripheral blood. The receptors here all came from a woman between 50 and 59 years old with COVID-19, enrolled during active disease. Both conserved end residues are part of each CDR3. Each record gives: J gene, V gene, D gene, clone size, CDR3 DNA, CDR3 protein. D genes are given only for firm matches. Where a row states a size, it is once, few, many or the class of an expanded clone; other rows omit it.

j_call: TRBJ2-3
v_call: TRBV7-2
d_call: TRBD2
clone_size: .
cdr3_nt: TGTGCCAGCAGCTTAGTGGCTAGCGGGGACACAGATACGCAGTATTTT
cdr3_aa: CASSLVASGDTDTQYF

j_call: TRBJ1-6
v_call: TRBV7-6
d_call: TRBD1
clone_size: .
cdr3_nt: TGTGCCAGCAGCTTAGTGACAGGGGGTAATTCACCCCTCCACTTT
cdr3_aa: CASSLVTGGNSPLHF

j_call: TRBJ2-1
v_call: TRBV5-1
d_call: .
clone_size: once
cdr3_nt: TGCGCCAGCAGCTTGTACCCTACAGGGTCCGATGAGCAGTTCTTC
cdr3_aa: CASSLYPTGSDEQFF

j_call: TRBJ1-4
v_call: TRBV5-1
d_call: TRBD1
clone_size: .
cdr3_nt: TGCGCCAGCAGACATTTTTCCGGGACAGGGGGGTTTAATGAAAAACTGTTTTTT
cdr3_aa: CASRHFSGTGGFNEKLFF

j_call: TRBJ2-2
v_call: TRBV5-1
d_call: .
clone_size: many
cdr3_nt: TGCGCCAGCAGCTTACTGGGAGGCACCGGGGAGCTGTTTTTT
cdr3_aa: CASSLLGGTGELFF

j_call: TRBJ2-1
v_call: TRBV7-2
d_call: TRBD1
clone_size: .
cdr3_nt: TGTGCCAGCGGTCACAGGGGGGACGATGAGCAGTTCTTC
cdr3_aa: CASGHRGDDEQFF

j_call: TRBJ1-1
v_call: TRBV3-1/TRBV3-2
d_call: TRBD1
clone_size: .
cdr3_nt: TGTGCCAGCAGCCCACAGGGGGACACTGAAGCTTTCTTT
cdr3_aa: CASSPQGDTEAFF

j_call: TRBJ1-1
v_call: TRBV4-1
d_call: TRBD1
clone_size: .
cdr3_nt: TGCGCCAGCAGCCACGTGGGACAGGGGAACACTGAAGCTTTCTTT
cdr3_aa: CASSHVGQGNTEAFF

j_call: TRBJ2-3
v_call: TRBV5-4
d_call: .
clone_size: .
cdr3_nt: TGTGCCAGCAGCCCCGGGGGATATCTCGGCACAGATACGCAGTATTTT
cdr3_aa: CASSPGGYLGTDTQYF

j_call: TRBJ2-4
v_call: TRBV18
d_call: TRBD1
clone_size: .
cdr3_nt: TGTGCCAGCTCCAACAGGGGAACCCCAAACATTCAGTACTTC
cdr3_aa: CASSNRGTPNIQYF

j_call: TRBJ1-5
v_call: TRBV2
d_call: .
clone_size: .
cdr3_nt: TGTGCCAGCAGGGAAGCGGAGGCGAGCAATCAGCCCCAGCATTTT
cdr3_aa: CASREAEASNQPQHF

j_call: TRBJ1-6
v_call: TRBV5-1
d_call: TRBD1
clone_size: .
cdr3_nt: TGCGCCAGCAGGGCGGACAGGGACCTCGGGGCACCCCTCCACTTT
cdr3_aa: CASRADRDLGAPLHF

j_call: TRBJ1-2
v_call: TRBV6-1
d_call: .
clone_size: .
cdr3_nt: TGTGCCAGCAGTGAATCCCAGGGTAATGGCTACACCTTC
cdr3_aa: CASSESQGNGYTF

j_call: TRBJ2-7
v_call: TRBV6-6
d_call: TRBD2
clone_size: .
cdr3_nt: TGTGCCAGCAGTAGCGGGGAGGGACTGGAGCAGTACTTC
cdr3_aa: CASSSGEGLEQYF

j_call: TRBJ2-3
v_call: TRBV5-4
d_call: .
clone_size: once
cdr3_nt: TGTGCCAGCAGCGGGGGGGCTACAGATACGCAGTATTTT
cdr3_aa: CASSGGATDTQYF

j_call: TRBJ2-7
v_call: TRBV11-2
d_call: TRBD1
clone_size: once
cdr3_nt: TGTGCCAGCAGCCCCCCGGGGACAGGGTTATACGAGCAGTACTTC
cdr3_aa: CASSPPGTGLYEQYF

j_call: TRBJ1-2
v_call: TRBV6-5
d_call: .
clone_size: .
cdr3_nt: TGTGCCAGCAGTTTGGGCCGGATGCATCCCCAGGGCTACACCTTC
cdr3_aa: CASSLGRMHPQGYTF

j_call: TRBJ1-1
v_call: TRBV5-1
d_call: .
clone_size: .
cdr3_nt: TGCGCCAGCAGCCCCATGGGGCACCTGAACACTGAAGCTTTCTTT
cdr3_aa: CASSPMGHLNTEAFF

j_call: TRBJ2-6
v_call: TRBV5-4
d_call: TRBD1
clone_size: .
cdr3_nt: TGTGCCAGCAGCTATGGACAGGATGTCTCTGGGGCCAACGTCCTGACTTTC
cdr3_aa: CASSYGQDVSGANVLTF

j_call: TRBJ1-5
v_call: TRBV27
d_call: TRBD1
clone_size: few
cdr3_nt: TGTGCCAGCAGTTCCCAGGGGGCAGGCAATCAGCCCCAGCATTTT
cdr3_aa: CASSSQGAGNQPQHF

j_call: TRBJ1-2
v_call: TRBV7-2
d_call: TRBD1
clone_size: .
cdr3_nt: TGTGCCAGCAGCTTAGAGACAGGGGTCTATGGCTACACCTTC
cdr3_aa: CASSLETGVYGYTF

j_call: TRBJ2-1
v_call: TRBV28
d_call: TRBD2
clone_size: .
cdr3_nt: TGTGCCAGCAGTTTGCACGGACTAGCGGGGGTCTCTCGGGGGGATGAGCAGTTCTTC
cdr3_aa: CASSLHGLAGVSRGDEQFF

j_call: TRBJ1-1
v_call: TRBV10-3
d_call: .
clone_size: once
cdr3_nt: TGTGCCATCAGTTCAGGGGAGGGGAACACTGAAGCTTTCTTT
cdr3_aa: CAISSGEGNTEAFF

j_call: TRBJ2-5
v_call: TRBV7-9
d_call: .
clone_size: .
cdr3_nt: TGTGCCAGCAGCACGCGACAGGTCGATGGAGAGACCCAGTACTTC
cdr3_aa: CASSTRQVDGETQYF

j_call: TRBJ1-1
v_call: TRBV5-1
d_call: .
clone_size: once
cdr3_nt: TGCGCCAGCACCCTAGGCCCGAACACTGAAGCTTTCTTT
cdr3_aa: CASTLGPNTEAFF

j_call: TRBJ1-4
v_call: TRBV20-1
d_call: .
clone_size: once
cdr3_nt: TGCAGTGCTAGTATGACAGGAAGACGGGAAAAACTGTTTTTT
cdr3_aa: CSASMTGRREKLFF

j_call: TRBJ2-3
v_call: TRBV7-6
d_call: TRBD2
clone_size: .
cdr3_nt: TGTGCCAGCAGCCCACAAATAGCGGGGGGGCCTCATACGCAGTATTTT
cdr3_aa: CASSPQIAGGPHTQYF

j_call: TRBJ1-1
v_call: TRBV9
d_call: TRBD1
clone_size: .
cdr3_nt: TGTGCCAGCAGCGTAGAGACAGGGGGGTATAACACTGAAGCTTTCTTT
cdr3_aa: CASSVETGGYNTEAFF

j_call: TRBJ2-3
v_call: TRBV5-1
d_call: TRBD2
clone_size: .
cdr3_nt: TGCGCCAGCAGCGTTTCTAGCGGGGGGACGACAGATACGCAGTATTTT
cdr3_aa: CASSVSSGGTTDTQYF

j_call: TRBJ2-3
v_call: TRBV6-5
d_call: TRBD1
clone_size: .
cdr3_nt: TGTGCCAGCAGTCAGGGGGCGAGGGGCACAGATACGCAGTATTTT
cdr3_aa: CASSQGARGTDTQYF

j_call: TRBJ1-2
v_call: TRBV3-1/TRBV3-2
d_call: .
clone_size: .
cdr3_nt: TGTGCCAGCAGCCGCCAAGGGGCCGAGCTTAACTATGGCTACACCTTC
cdr3_aa: CASSRQGAELNYGYTF

j_call: TRBJ1-4
v_call: TRBV7-9
d_call: .
clone_size: .
cdr3_nt: TGTGCCAGCAGCTTAACAGGACCAACTAATGAAAAACTGTTTTTT
cdr3_aa: CASSLTGPTNEKLFF

j_call: TRBJ2-3
v_call: TRBV27
d_call: TRBD1
clone_size: .
cdr3_nt: TGTGCCAGCAAGAACAGGGGTCTCCCCACAGATACGCAGTATTTT
cdr3_aa: CASKNRGLPTDTQYF

j_call: TRBJ1-1
v_call: TRBV7-9
d_call: .
clone_size: .
cdr3_nt: TGTGCCAGCAGTTTTATACAGGGTACTGAAGCTTTCTTT
cdr3_aa: CASSFIQGTEAFF

j_call: TRBJ1-2
v_call: TRBV6-2/TRBV6-3
d_call: TRBD1
clone_size: .
cdr3_nt: TGTGCCAGCAGTTTAGGGGGCGCATGGGGCTACACCTTC
cdr3_aa: CASSLGGAWGYTF

j_call: TRBJ2-1
v_call: TRBV3-1/TRBV3-2
d_call: .
clone_size: .
cdr3_nt: TGTGCCAGCAGCCAAGAGGGAGAGCTAAATGAGCAGTTCTTC
cdr3_aa: CASSQEGELNEQFF

j_call: TRBJ2-1
v_call: TRBV18
d_call: TRBD1
clone_size: .
cdr3_nt: TGTGCCAGCTCACCGGAGACAGGGGAACACAATGAGCAGTTCTTC
cdr3_aa: CASSPETGEHNEQFF

j_call: TRBJ2-3
v_call: TRBV3-1/TRBV3-2
d_call: .
clone_size: once
cdr3_nt: TGTGCCAGCAGCCAAGAGGGAGGGGGGGCAACAGATACGCAGTATTTT
cdr3_aa: CASSQEGGGATDTQYF

j_call: TRBJ2-1
v_call: TRBV9
d_call: TRBD2
clone_size: .
cdr3_nt: TGTGCCAGCAGCGAAAGCGGGGGGGCCTCGAATGAGCAGTTCTTC
cdr3_aa: CASSESGGASNEQFF